This T cell receptor (beta chain) stems from a study of T cell repertoires in cytomegalovirus infection. Overall study context: Public TCR beta signature analysis indicated the presence of both CMV infection and matching HLA type.

The V gene lost 2 bases and the J gene lost 7 bases, with 15 bases spanning the gap. The CDR3 is 16 residues long. Germline CDR1 is MNHNS and CDR2 is SASEGT. In its sample, this clonotype was seen a few times. The antigen is not known. General observations from the study: There were carriers of CMV plus the relevant HLA, and cumulative public TCR beta family frequency identified them. HLA-C-restricted, CMV-specific TCR beta clonotypes were dominant ex vivo.

MiXCR, run by TCRdb on the reads, gives a single entry per CDR3 protein. The sample contains about 740,000 distinct CDR3 sequences, 35% of which appear only once. This rearrangement joins TRBV6-1 to TRBJ1-6; possible D gene TRBD1, 6 bases. Material for sequencing was PBMCs. The receptor was derived from a human donor in good health (CMV status not recorded). Some clones in this sample may be carry-over from other donors' samples. DNA for the CDR3: TGTGCCAGCAGTGAACCACCTGCAGGGGTGAATTCACCCCTCCACTTT. Amino acids: CASSEPPAGVNSPLHF.